This entry describes one T cell receptor (beta chain). The data stem from a study of T cell changes during pregnancy in multiple sclerosis. This table comes from immunoSEQ multiplex PCR, and its TCRdb copy is limited to in-frame clones, with some not included. The sample contains about 35,000 clones, over 85% of which appear only once. This CDR3 has 11 amino acids. Germline V lookup: CDR1 MDHEN, CDR2 SYDVKM. The V gene lost 3 bases and the J gene lost 9 bases, with 3 bases spanning the gap. The clonotype comes from a female donor in good health, enrolled as a control in a pregnancy study. The chain combines TRBV28 with TRBJ1-6; D gene unclear. The material was CD4+ T cells from peripheral blood mononuclear cells, obtained after pregnancy. Here the CDR3 reads CASSFSSPLHF. The CDR3, as DNA: TGTGCCAGCAGTTTCAGTTCACCCCTCCACTTT.